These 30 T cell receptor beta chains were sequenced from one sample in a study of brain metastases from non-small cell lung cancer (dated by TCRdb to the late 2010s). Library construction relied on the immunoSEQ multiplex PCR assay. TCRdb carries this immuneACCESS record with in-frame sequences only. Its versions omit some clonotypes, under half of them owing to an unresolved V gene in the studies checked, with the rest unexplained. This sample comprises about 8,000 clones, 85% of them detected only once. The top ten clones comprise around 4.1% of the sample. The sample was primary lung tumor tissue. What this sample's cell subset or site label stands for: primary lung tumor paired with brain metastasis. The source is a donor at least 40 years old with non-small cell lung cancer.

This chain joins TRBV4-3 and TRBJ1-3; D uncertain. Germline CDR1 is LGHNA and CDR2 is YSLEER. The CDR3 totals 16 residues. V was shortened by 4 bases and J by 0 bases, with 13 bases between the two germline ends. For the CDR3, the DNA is TGCGCCAGCAGCCTGAGAGTTGGGGACTCTGGAAACACCATATATTTT. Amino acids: CASSLRVGDSGNTIYF.

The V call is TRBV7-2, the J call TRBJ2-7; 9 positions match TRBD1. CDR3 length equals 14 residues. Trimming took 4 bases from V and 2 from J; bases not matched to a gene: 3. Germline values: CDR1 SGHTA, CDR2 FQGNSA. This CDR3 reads CASSSTGGPYEQYF. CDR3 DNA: TGTGCCAGCAGCTCCACAGGGGGCCCCTACGAGCAGTACTTC.

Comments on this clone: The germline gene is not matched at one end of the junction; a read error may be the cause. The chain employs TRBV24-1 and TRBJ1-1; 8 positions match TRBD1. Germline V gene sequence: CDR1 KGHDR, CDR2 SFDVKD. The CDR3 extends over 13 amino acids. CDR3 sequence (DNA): TGTGCCACCAAAGCAGGGGGCAACACTGAAACTTTCTTT. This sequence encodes CATKAGGNTETFF.

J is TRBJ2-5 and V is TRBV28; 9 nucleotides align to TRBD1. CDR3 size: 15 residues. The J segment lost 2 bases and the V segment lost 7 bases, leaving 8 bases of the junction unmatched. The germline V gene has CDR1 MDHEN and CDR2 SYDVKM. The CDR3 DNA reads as TGTGCCAGCACAGTTGGGGACAGGGAACAAGAGACCCAGTACTTC. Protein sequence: CASTVGDREQETQYF.

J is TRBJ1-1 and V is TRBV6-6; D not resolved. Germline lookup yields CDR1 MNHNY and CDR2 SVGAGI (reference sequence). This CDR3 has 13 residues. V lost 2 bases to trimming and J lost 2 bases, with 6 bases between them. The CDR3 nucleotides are TGTGCCAGCAGTTACCCCGACAACACTGAAGCTTTCTTT. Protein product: CASSYPDNTEAFF.

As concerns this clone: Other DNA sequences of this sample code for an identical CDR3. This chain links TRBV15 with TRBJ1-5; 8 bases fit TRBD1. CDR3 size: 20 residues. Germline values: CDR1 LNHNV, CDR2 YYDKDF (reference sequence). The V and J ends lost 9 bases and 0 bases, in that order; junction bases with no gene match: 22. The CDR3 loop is CATSQIVNGTGIDSNQPQHF. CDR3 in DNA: TGTGCCACTAGTCAGATAGTAAATGGGACAGGCATCGATAGCAATCAGCCCCAGCATTTT.

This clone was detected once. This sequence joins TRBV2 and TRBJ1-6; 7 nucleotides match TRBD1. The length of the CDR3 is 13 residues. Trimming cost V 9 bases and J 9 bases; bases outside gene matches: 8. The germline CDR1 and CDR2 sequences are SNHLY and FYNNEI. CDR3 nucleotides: TGTGCCAGACGGGACAGTAAAGCTTCACCCCTCCACTTT. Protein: CARRDSKASPLHF.

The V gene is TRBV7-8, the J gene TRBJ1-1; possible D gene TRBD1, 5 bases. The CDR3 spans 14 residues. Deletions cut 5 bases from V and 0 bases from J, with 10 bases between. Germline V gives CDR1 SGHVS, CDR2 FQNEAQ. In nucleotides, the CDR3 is TGTGCCAGCAGCGGGGGGGAGTTGAACACTGAAGCTTTCTTT. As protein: CASSGGELNTEAFF. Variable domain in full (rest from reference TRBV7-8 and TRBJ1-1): GAGVSQSPRYKVAKRGQDVALRCDPISGHVSLFWYQQALGQGPEFLTYFQNEAQLDKSGLPSDRFFAERPEGSVSTLKIQRTQQEDSAVYLCASSGGELNTEAFFGQGTRLTVV.

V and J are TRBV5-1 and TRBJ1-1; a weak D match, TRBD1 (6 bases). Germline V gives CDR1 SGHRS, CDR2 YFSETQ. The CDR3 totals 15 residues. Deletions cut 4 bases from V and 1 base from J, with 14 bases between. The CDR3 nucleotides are TGCGCCAGCAGCCCGGCCGCGACAGGGAACACTGAAGCTTTCTTT. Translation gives CASSPAATGNTEAFF. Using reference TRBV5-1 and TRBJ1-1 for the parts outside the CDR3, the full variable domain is KAGVTQTPRYLIKTRGQQVTLSCSPISGHRSVSWYQQTPGQGLQFLFEYFSETQRNKGNFPGRFSGRQFSNSRSEMNVSTLELGDSALYLCASSPAATGNTEAFFGQGTRLTVV.

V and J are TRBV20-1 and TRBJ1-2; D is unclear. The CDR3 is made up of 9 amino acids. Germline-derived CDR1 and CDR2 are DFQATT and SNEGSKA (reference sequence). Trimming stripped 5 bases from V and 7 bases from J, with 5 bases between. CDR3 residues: CSALPGYTF. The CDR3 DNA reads TGCAGTGCTCTCCCTGGCTACACCTTC.

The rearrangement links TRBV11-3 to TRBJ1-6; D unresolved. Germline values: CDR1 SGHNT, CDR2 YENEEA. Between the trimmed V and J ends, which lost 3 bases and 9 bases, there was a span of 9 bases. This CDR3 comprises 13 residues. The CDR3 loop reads CASSLTFSSPLHF. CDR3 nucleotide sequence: TGTGCCAGCAGCTTGACGTTTAGTTCACCCCTCCACTTT.

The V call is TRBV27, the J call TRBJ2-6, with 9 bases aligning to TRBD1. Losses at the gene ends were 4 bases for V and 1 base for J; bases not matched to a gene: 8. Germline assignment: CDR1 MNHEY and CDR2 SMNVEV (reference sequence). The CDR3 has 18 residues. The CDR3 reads CASSWGGTGLSGANVLTF. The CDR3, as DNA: TGTGCCAGCAGTTGGGGGGGGACAGGGTTATCTGGGGCCAACGTCCTGACTTTC.

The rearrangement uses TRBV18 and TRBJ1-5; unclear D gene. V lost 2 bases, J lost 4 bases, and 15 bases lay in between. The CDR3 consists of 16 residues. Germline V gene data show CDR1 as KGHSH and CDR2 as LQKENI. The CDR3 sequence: CASSPLSPLDNQPQHF. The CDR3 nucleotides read TGTGCCAGCTCACCATTGTCACCACTCGATAATCAGCCCCAGCATTTT.

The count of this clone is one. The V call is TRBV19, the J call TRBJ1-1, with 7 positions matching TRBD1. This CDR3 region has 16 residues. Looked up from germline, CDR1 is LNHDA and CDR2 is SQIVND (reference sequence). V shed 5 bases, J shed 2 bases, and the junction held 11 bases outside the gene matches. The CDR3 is CASSFSPGTDNTEAFF. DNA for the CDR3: TGTGCCAGTAGTTTTTCCCCCGGGACAGATAACACTGAAGCTTTCTTT.

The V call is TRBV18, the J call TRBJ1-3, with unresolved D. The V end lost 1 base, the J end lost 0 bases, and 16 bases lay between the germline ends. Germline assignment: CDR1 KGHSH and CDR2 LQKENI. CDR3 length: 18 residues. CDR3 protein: CASSPLLGGHFSGNTIYF. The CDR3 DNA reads TGTGCCAGCTCACCACTGTTGGGCGGCCACTTCTCTGGAAACACCATATATTTT.

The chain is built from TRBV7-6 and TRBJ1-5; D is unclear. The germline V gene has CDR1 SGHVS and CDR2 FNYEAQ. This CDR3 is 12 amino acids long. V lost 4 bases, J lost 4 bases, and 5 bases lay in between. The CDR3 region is CASSSWNQPQHF. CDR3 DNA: TGTGCCAGCAGCTCCTGGAATCAGCCCCAGCATTTT.

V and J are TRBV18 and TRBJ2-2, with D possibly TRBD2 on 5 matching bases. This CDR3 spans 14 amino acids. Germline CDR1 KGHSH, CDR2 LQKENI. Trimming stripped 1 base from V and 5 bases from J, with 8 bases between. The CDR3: CASSPRPGTGELFF. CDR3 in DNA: TGTGCCAGCTCACCACGGCCGGGGACCGGGGAGCTGTTTTTT.

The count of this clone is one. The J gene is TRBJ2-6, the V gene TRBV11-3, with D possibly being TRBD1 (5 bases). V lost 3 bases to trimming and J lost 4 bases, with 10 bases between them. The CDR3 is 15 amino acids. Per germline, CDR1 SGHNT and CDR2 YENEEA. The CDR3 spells CASSLAGSGANVLTF. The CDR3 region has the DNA TGTGCCAGCAGCTTGGCAGGGTCGGGGGCCAACGTCCTGACTTTC. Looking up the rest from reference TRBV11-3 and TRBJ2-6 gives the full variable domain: EAGVVQSPRYKIIEKKQPVAFWCNPISGHNTLYWYLQNLGQGPELLIRYENEEAVDDSQLPKDRFSAERLKGVDSTLKIQPAELGDSAVYLCASSLAGSGANVLTFGAGSRLTVL.

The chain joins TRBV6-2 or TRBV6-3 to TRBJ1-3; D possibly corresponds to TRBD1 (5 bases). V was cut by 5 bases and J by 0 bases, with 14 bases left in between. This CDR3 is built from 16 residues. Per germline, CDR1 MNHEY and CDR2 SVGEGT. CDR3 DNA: TGTGCCAGCAGTCTACGACAGATAAACTCTGGAAACACCATATATTTT. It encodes CASSLRQINSGNTIYF.

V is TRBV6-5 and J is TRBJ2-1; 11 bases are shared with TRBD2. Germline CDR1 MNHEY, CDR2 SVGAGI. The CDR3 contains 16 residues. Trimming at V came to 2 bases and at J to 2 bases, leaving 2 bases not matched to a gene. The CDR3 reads CASSYTSGGTYNEQFF. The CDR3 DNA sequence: TGTGCCAGCAGTTACACTAGCGGGGGAACCTACAATGAGCAGTTCTTC.

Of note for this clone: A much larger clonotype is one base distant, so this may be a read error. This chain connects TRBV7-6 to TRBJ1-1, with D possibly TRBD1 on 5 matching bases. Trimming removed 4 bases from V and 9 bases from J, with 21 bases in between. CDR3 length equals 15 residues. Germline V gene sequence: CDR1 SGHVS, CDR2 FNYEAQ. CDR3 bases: TGTGCCAGCAGCTATCAAACGGGCGAGGGGACTAAAGCTTTCTTT. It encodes CASSYQTGEGTKAFF.

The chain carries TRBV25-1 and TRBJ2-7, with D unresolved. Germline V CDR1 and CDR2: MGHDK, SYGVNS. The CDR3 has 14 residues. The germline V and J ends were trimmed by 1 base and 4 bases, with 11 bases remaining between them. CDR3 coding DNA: TGTGCCAGCAGTGAATTAAGGTCCCCATACGAGCAGTACTTC. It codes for CASSELRSPYEQYF.

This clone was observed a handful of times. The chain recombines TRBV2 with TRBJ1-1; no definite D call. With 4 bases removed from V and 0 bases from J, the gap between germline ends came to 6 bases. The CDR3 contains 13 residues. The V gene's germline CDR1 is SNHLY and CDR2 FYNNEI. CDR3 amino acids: CASSAFLNTEAFF. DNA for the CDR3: TGTGCCAGCAGTGCCTTTTTGAACACTGAAGCTTTCTTT.

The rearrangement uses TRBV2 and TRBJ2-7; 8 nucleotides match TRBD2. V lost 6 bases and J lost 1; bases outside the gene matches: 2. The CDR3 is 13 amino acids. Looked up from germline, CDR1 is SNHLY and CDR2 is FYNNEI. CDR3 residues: CASSVAGSYEQYF. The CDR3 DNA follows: TGTGCCAGCAGCGTAGCGGGATCCTACGAGCAGTACTTC.

In DNA form, the CDR3 reads TGTGCCAGCAGCTTGGACGGATTAAATTCACCCCTCCACTTT. Translated, it gives CASSLDGLNSPLHF. V and J are TRBV7-2 and TRBJ1-6; D call uncertain. Trimming stripped 3 bases from V and 7 bases from J, with 10 bases between. Looked up from germline, CDR1 is SGHTA and CDR2 is FQGNSA. The CDR3 length is 14 residues.

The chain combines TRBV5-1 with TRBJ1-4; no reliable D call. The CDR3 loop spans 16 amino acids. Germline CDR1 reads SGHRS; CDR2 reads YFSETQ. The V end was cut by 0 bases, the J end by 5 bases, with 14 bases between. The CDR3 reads CASSLAPGISNEKLFF. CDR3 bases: TGCGCCAGCAGCTTGGCCCCCGGGATCTCAAATGAAAAACTGTTTTTT.

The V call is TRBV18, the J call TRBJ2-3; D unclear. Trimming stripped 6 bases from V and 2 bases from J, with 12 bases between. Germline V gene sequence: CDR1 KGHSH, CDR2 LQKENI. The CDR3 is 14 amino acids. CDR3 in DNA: TGTGCCAGCTCTCCCACCCCATCCACAGATACGCAGTATTTT. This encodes CASSPTPSTDTQYF.

The DNA for the CDR3 is TGTGCCAGCAGCCGGGGGGCGGCCAATCAGCCCCAGCATTTT. Amino acids: CASSRGAANQPQHF. The genes are TRBV6-5 and TRBJ1-5; possibly TRBD1 for D (6 bases). The germline gives CDR1 MNHEY, CDR2 SVGAGI. The CDR3 has 14 amino acids. The V end was cut by 6 bases, the J end by 3 bases, with 12 bases between.

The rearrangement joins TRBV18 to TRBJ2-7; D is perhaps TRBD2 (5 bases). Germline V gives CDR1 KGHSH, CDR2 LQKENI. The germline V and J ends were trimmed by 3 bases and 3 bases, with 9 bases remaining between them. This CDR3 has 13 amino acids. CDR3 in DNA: TGTGCCAGCTCACCGGTAGGAGGCTACGAGCAGTACTTC. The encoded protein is CASSPVGGYEQYF.

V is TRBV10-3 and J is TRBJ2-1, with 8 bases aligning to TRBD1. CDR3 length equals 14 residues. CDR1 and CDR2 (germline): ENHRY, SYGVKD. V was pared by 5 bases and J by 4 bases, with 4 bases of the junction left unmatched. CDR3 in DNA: TGTGCCATCAGTTGGACAGGGTCTTACAATGAGCAGTTCTTC. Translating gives CAISWTGSYNEQFF.